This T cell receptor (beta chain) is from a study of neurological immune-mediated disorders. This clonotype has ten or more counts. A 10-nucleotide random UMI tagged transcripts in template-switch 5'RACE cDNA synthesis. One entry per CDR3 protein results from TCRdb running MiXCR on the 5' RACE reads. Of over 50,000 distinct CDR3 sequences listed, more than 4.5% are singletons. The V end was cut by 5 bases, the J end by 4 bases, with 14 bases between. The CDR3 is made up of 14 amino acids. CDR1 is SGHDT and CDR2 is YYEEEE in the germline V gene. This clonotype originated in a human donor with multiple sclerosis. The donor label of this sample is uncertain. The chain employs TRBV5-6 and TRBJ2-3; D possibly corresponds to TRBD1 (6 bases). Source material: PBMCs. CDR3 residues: CASRAQGSPDTQYF. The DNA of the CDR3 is TGTGCCAGCAGAGCCCAGGGGTCCCCAGATACGCAGTATTTT.